These T cell receptor beta chains were read from a single sample in a study of shared T cell receptors in the human thymus. Repertoires were generated with immunoSEQ multiplex PCR, while TCRdb's copy carries only in-frame clones and drops some. Here the sample spans approximately 490,000 clones, 78% being singletons. These same records also appear under a second study, on human thymus T cells.

The specimen was thymocytes. These receptors were obtained from a boy under two years old with a congenital heart defect. CDR3s leave out the opening cysteine and the closing phenylalanine or tryptophan. The order of the fields is J gene, V gene, CDR3 protein.

>TRBJ1-1|TRBV27
ASNGLANTEAF
>TRBJ2-1|TRBV19
ASRPGVGGDNEQF
>TRBJ2-4|TRBV6-1
ASSEASQDPLAKNIQY
>TRBJ2-5|TRBV27
ASKAGAQETQY
>TRBJ2-7|TRBV4-3
ASSQDPILRRNEQY
>TRBJ2-5|TRBV5-6
ASSLGRDRGETQY
>TRBJ1-1|TRBV19
ASSRGRDLNTEAF
>TRBJ2-3|TRBV27
ASSLKRALAVPPQGDTQY
>TRBJ1-5|TRBV7-8
ASSLGFLRSNQPQH
>TRBJ1-6|TRBV6-5
ASSYSGQGFSPLH
>TRBJ1-2|TRBV6-5
ASSLNRIPYGYT
>TRBJ2-5|TRBV7-2
ASSLSRESQETQY
>TRBJ2-7|TRBV7-2
ASSRPRDEQY
>TRBJ2-2|TRBV27
ASMVGGAGRTGELF
>TRBJ2-2|TRBV7-2
ASSLGGAYRGTGELF
>TRBJ2-7|TRBV15
ATSRDGQVSSYEQY
>TRBJ2-5|TRBV28
ASSSSGLSGPGDETQY
>TRBJ2-7|TRBV18
ASSPRDTAREQY
>TRBJ1-5|TRBV6-1
ASSEIRTGVNQPQH
>TRBJ2-2|TRBV19
ASSIAGSANTGELF
>TRBJ2-1|TRBV5-1
ASSPLGQGRDDYNEQF
>TRBJ2-6|TRBV7-2
ASSPFDRGPPGANVLT
>TRBJ2-6|TRBV4-3
ASSQEVRPRSGANVLT
>TRBJ2-2|TRBV28
ASRYPGFTGELF
>TRBJ2-3|TRBV28
ASNRHSPGAGGSGDTQY
>TRBJ1-2|TRBV10-2
ASSEFAGTYNYGYT
>TRBJ1-5|TRBV15
ATSRVRQIDQPQH
>TRBJ1-2|TRBV9
ASTPARQGALDYGYT
>TRBJ2-7|TRBV28
ASSSAPDREQY
>TRBJ2-7|TRBV2
ASSEGTSGRIHEQY
>TRBJ2-1|TRBV27
ASTWTSREVPNEQF
>TRBJ2-7|TRBV29-1
SATSGEPTYEQY
>TRBJ2-2|TRBV11-2
ASPGFTGDAGELF
>TRBJ2-1|TRBV7-2
ASSRRQGSSYNEQF
>TRBJ1-2|TRBV30
AWRTDTDRGHHYGYT
>TRBJ1-4|TRBV30
AWRENYRGWMDEKLF
>TRBJ2-5|TRBV5-4
ASSLSPTSGSRWETQY
>TRBJ2-5|TRBV5-6
ASSLAGLAGGPNETQY
>TRBJ2-6|TRBV18
ASSPPHPWGQGSGANVLT
>TRBJ2-7|TRBV4-3
ASSPSEAVNPYEQY
>TRBJ1-3|TRBV5-1
ASSLNGSSGNTIY
>TRBJ2-7|TRBV13
ASSSKTSGSYGGHEQY
>TRBJ1-1|TRBV2
ASSSTDTNTEAF
>TRBJ1-1|TRBV6-1
ASRTRVTEAF
>TRBJ2-7|TRBV4-2
ASSQALAGGPCEQY
>TRBJ1-1|TRBV6-6
ASSHNRGSDTEAF
>TRBJ1-4|TRBV4-3
ASSRDNGNEKLF
>TRBJ2-7|TRBV4-2
ASSHRDRGRTEDEQY